Listed below are T cell receptor beta chains from one sample, sequenced in a study of long-term antiretroviral therapy in people with HIV. Here immunoSEQ multiplex PCR was the method, and the copy in TCRdb shows in-frame clones only, minus some. The data show fewer than 30,000 clones, with around 87% seen just once and 4% to 6% held by the top ten. Specimen: unsorted PBMCs, collected 2.7 years after starting antiretroviral therapy. The receptors originated from a man aged 40-50 years with HIV. Each CDR3 is given with its conserved first and last residue. Fields, in order: CDR3 DNA, CDR3 protein, clone size, J gene, D gene, V gene. The D gene is left open where the match is weak. Size values are once, few and many counts, or a class for expanded clones, and some rows have none.

DNA: TGCGCCAGCAGTACAACTCCGGGACAGAGTAATGAAAAACTGTTTTTT
CDR3: CASSTTPGQSNEKLFF
size: few
J: TRBJ1-4
D: TRBD1
V: TRBV5-1

DNA: TGCGCCAGCAGCCAAGATGGTAATAGGGGCGTCTCTGGAAACACCATATATTTT
CDR3: CASSQDGNRGVSGNTIYF
size: .
J: TRBJ1-3
D: .
V: TRBV4-1

DNA: TGTGCCAGCAGCCCCGGTGGGTCCATAACCACTGAAGCTTTCTTT
CDR3: CASSPGGSITTEAFF
size: .
J: TRBJ1-1
D: .
V: TRBV5-6

DNA: TGTGCCAGCAGTCGGGGGTCCTACGAGCAGTACTTC
CDR3: CASSRGSYEQYF
size: .
J: TRBJ2-7
D: .
V: TRBV13

DNA: TGTGCCTGGAGTGTGTTACAGGGCCTTAATGAAAAACTGTTTTTT
CDR3: CAWSVLQGLNEKLFF
size: .
J: TRBJ1-4
D: .
V: TRBV30

DNA: TGTGCCAGCAGTCGTCCCCTAGCGGCCCGGGGGGAGACCCAGTACTTC
CDR3: CASSRPLAARGETQYF
size: .
J: TRBJ2-5
D: TRBD2
V: TRBV28

DNA: TGCAGCGTCGTGACAGGGTCCTACGAGCAGTACTTC
CDR3: CSVVTGSYEQYF
size: .
J: TRBJ2-7
D: TRBD1
V: TRBV29-1

DNA: TGTGCCAGCAGCATGCGGACAGGGGTAAATGAGCAGTTCTTC
CDR3: CASSMRTGVNEQFF
size: .
J: TRBJ2-1
D: TRBD1
V: TRBV5-4

DNA: TGTGCCAGCAACCCCGGGGCTAACTATGGCTACACCTTC
CDR3: CASNPGANYGYTF
size: .
J: TRBJ1-2
D: .
V: TRBV28

DNA: TGTGCCAGCAGCTTTGTTAGACAGTACCAGGAGACCCAGTACTTC
CDR3: CASSFVRQYQETQYF
size: .
J: TRBJ2-5
D: .
V: TRBV7-2

DNA: TGTGCCAGCAAACTAGCGGGAGGGCCCCACAATGAGCAGTTCTTC
CDR3: CASKLAGGPHNEQFF
size: .
J: TRBJ2-1
D: TRBD2
V: TRBV25-1

DNA: TGTGCCAGCAGCCCCCCTAGAGGGGCAGGGGAGCTGTTTTTT
CDR3: CASSPPRGAGELFF
size: .
J: TRBJ2-2
D: .
V: TRBV7-9

DNA: TGCGCCAGCAGCCACCTAGCCGGGACAGACTTTTATGGCTACACCTTC
CDR3: CASSHLAGTDFYGYTF
size: few
J: TRBJ1-2
D: TRBD1
V: TRBV4-3

DNA: TGCGCCAGCAGCATGGACAGGGGAATCGGTACGCAGTATTTT
CDR3: CASSMDRGIGTQYF
size: .
J: TRBJ2-3
D: TRBD1
V: TRBV5-1

DNA: TGTGCCAGTAGTTCAGGCAGGGGCAACTATGGCTACACCTTC
CDR3: CASSSGRGNYGYTF
size: .
J: TRBJ1-2
D: .
V: TRBV19

DNA: TGTGCCAGCAGACCGACAACCCCGGGGTATGGCTACACCTTC
CDR3: CASRPTTPGYGYTF
size: .
J: TRBJ1-2
D: .
V: TRBV27

DNA: TGTGCCAGCAGCGTGGGGGACGGATCCTACGAGCAGTACTTC
CDR3: CASSVGDGSYEQYF
size: .
J: TRBJ2-7
D: .
V: TRBV9

DNA: TGCGCCAGCAAGGGGGGGACAGGCGCATCACCCCTCCACTTT
CDR3: CASKGGTGASPLHF
size: few
J: TRBJ1-6
D: TRBD1
V: TRBV5-1

DNA: TGTGCCAGCAGCCAAGATTTACCGGCGGCAGATACGCAGTATTTT
CDR3: CASSQDLPAADTQYF
size: .
J: TRBJ2-3
D: .
V: TRBV4-2

DNA: TGTGCCAGCTCATCAACTACAGGGAATCAGCCCCAGCATTTT
CDR3: CASSSTTGNQPQHF
size: .
J: TRBJ1-5
D: .
V: TRBV18

DNA: TGTGCCAGCAGCTTAATAGGAGGGCACACTGAAGCTTTCTTT
CDR3: CASSLIGGHTEAFF
size: .
J: TRBJ1-1
D: .
V: TRBV7-3

DNA: TGCGCCAGCAGCCAAGATCTAAGGGGAGGCAATCAGCCCCAGCATTTT
CDR3: CASSQDLRGGNQPQHF
size: .
J: TRBJ1-5
D: .
V: TRBV4-3

DNA: TGCGCCAGCAGCCTCCTAGGGGACAGCGGGCCCAATCAGCCCCAGCATTTT
CDR3: CASSLLGDSGPNQPQHF
size: .
J: TRBJ1-5
D: TRBD1
V: TRBV4-1

DNA: TGTGCCAGCAGCTTTCTAGGGGGCGAGCAGTACTTC
CDR3: CASSFLGGEQYF
size: .
J: TRBJ2-7
D: .
V: TRBV7-9

DNA: TGTGCCAGCAGCTTAAGGACAGGGACTGGTGAAGCTTTCTTT
CDR3: CASSLRTGTGEAFF
size: .
J: TRBJ1-1
D: TRBD1
V: TRBV7-2

DNA: TGTGCCAGCAGGCGAGCGGGAGGCCACAATGAGCAGTTCTTC
CDR3: CASRRAGGHNEQFF
size: .
J: TRBJ2-1
D: TRBD2
V: TRBV6-5

DNA: TGTGCCAGCAGTTTATCCGGGGGTTTGAGCACTGAAGCTTTCTTT
CDR3: CASSLSGGLSTEAFF
size: .
J: TRBJ1-1
D: .
V: TRBV27

DNA: TGTGCCAGCAGTTACGGTCTCGACTACAATGAGCAGTTCTTC
CDR3: CASSYGLDYNEQFF
size: .
J: TRBJ2-1
D: .
V: TRBV6-5

DNA: TGTGCCAGTAGTAGCGTCACAGCAGTCCCCGTATACGAGCAGTACTTC
CDR3: CASSSVTAVPVYEQYF
size: .
J: TRBJ2-7
D: .
V: TRBV19

DNA: TGTGCCAGCAGCTCACAGGGGCGTACTGGCACAGATACGCAGTATTTT
CDR3: CASSSQGRTGTDTQYF
size: .
J: TRBJ2-3
D: TRBD1
V: TRBV7-9

DNA: TGTGCCAGCAACAAGGTAGAGACCCAGTACTTC
CDR3: CASNKVETQYF
size: .
J: TRBJ2-5
D: .
V: TRBV2

DNA: TGTGCCACCAGCAGTGGGGACAGGGGCGCTGGAAACACCATATATTTT
CDR3: CATSSGDRGAGNTIYF
size: .
J: TRBJ1-3
D: TRBD1
V: TRBV15

DNA: TGTGCCAGCTCACCACTGAGGGAGGCCCCCAATGAGCAGTTCTTC
CDR3: CASSPLREAPNEQFF
size: once
J: TRBJ2-1
D: .
V: TRBV18

DNA: TGTGCCTGGAGCCTTCAGGGTAGAAACACCATATATTTT
CDR3: CAWSLQGRNTIYF
size: .
J: TRBJ1-3
D: .
V: TRBV30

DNA: TGTGCCTGGAGTGTAAACAGGGATCAGCCCCAGCATTTT
CDR3: CAWSVNRDQPQHF
size: .
J: TRBJ1-5
D: .
V: TRBV30

DNA: TGCGCCAGCAGCCCCTCTGTAGTCACCGGGGAGCTGTTTTTT
CDR3: CASSPSVVTGELFF
size: .
J: TRBJ2-2
D: .
V: TRBV5-1